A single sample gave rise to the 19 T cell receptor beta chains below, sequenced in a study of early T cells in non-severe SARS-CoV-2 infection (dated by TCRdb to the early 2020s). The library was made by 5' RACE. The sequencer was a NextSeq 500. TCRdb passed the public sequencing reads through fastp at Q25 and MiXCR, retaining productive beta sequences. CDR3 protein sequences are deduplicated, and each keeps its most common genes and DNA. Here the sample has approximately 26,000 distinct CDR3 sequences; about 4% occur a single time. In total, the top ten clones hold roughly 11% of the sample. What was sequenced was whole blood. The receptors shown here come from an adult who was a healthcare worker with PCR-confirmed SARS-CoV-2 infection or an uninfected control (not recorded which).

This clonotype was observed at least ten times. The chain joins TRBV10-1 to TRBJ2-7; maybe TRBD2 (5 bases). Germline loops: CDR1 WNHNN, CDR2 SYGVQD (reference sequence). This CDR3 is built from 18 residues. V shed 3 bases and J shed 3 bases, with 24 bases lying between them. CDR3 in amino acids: CASSDLPYTRARRYEQYF. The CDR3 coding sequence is TGCGCCAGCAGTGACCTCCCCTATACTAGAGCCCGACGCTACGAGCAGTACTTC.

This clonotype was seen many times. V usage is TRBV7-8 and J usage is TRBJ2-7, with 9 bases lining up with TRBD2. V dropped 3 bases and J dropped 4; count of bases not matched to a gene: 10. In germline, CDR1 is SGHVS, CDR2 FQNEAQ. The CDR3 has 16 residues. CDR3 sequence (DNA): TGTGCCAGCAGCTTCCCCAGCGGGGGGACTCTATACGAGCAGTACTTC. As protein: CASSFPSGGTLYEQYF.

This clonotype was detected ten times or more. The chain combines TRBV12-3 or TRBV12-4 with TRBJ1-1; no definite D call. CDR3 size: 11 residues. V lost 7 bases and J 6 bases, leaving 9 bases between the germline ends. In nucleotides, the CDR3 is TGTGCCAGCACCTCTCCGCCTGAAGCTTTCTTT. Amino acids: CASTSPPEAFF.

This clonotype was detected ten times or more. The CDR3 DNA reads TGTGCCAGCAGCCCACGACAGGGGGCCAATGAGCAGTTCTTC. Translating gives CASSPRQGANEQFF. The V and J genes are TRBV7-2 and TRBJ2-1; 10 nucleotides align to TRBD1. The CDR3 has 14 residues. V lost 5 bases, J lost 6 bases, and 4 bases stayed unmatched. CDR1 and CDR2 (germline): SGHTA, FQGNSA.

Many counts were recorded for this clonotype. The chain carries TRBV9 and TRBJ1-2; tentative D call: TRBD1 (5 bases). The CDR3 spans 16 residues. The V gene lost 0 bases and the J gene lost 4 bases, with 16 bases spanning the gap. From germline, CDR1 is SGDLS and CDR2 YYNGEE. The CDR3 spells CASSVAHKDSGYGYTF. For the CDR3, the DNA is TGTGCCAGCAGCGTAGCCCACAAAGACAGCGGCTATGGCTACACCTTC.

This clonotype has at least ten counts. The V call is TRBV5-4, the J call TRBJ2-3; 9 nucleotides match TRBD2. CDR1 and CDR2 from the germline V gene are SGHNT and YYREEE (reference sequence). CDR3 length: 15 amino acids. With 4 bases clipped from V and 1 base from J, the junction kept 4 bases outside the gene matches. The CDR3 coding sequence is TGTGCCAGCAGCGCAAGGACTAGCGGCACAGATACGCAGTATTTT. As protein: CASSARTSGTDTQYF.

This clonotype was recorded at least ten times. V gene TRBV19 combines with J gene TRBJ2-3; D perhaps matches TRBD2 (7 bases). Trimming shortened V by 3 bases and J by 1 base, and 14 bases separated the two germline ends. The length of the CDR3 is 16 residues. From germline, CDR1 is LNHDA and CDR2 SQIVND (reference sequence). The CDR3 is CASSIDGGLRTDTQYF. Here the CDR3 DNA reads TGTGCCAGTAGTATTGACGGGGGGCTACGCACAGATACGCAGTATTTT.

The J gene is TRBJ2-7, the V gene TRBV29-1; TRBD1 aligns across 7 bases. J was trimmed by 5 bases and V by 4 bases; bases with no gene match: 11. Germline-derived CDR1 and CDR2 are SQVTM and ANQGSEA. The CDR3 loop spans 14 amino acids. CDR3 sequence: CSVAPFTGVDEQYF. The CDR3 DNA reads TGCAGCGTTGCACCCTTTACAGGGGTCGACGAGCAGTACTTC.

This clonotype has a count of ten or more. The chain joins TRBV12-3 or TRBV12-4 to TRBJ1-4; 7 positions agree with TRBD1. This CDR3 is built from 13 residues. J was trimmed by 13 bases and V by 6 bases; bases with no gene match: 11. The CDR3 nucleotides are TGTGCCAGCAGCGGGGACAGTTCAGTAAGACTGTTTTTT. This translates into CASSGDSSVRLFF.

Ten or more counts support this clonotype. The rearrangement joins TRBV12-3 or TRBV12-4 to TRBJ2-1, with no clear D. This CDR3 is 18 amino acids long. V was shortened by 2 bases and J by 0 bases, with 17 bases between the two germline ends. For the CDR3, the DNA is TGTGCCAGCAGTTTAAGAGGTGGCGGATATAGCTCCTACAATGAGCAGTTCTTC. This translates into CASSLRGGGYSSYNEQFF.

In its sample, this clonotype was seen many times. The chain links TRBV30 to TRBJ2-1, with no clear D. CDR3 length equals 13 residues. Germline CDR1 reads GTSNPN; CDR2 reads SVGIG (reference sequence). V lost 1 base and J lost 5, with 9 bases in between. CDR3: CAWSALQNNEQFF. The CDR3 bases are TGTGCCTGGAGTGCTCTGCAGAACAATGAGCAGTTCTTC.

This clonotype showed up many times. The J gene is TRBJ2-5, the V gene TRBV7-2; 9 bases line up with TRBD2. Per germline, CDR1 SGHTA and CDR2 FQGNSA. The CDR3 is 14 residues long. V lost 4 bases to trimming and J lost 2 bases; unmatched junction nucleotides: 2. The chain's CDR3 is CASSSSGAQETQYF. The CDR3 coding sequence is TGTGCCAGCAGCTCTAGCGGGGCGCAAGAGACCCAGTACTTC.

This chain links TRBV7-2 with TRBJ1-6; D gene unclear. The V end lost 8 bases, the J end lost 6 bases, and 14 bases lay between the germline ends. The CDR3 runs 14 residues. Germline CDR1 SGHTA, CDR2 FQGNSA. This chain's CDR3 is CASGATPTNSPLHF. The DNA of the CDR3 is TGTGCCAGCGGCGCCACACCAACTAATTCACCCCTCCACTTT.

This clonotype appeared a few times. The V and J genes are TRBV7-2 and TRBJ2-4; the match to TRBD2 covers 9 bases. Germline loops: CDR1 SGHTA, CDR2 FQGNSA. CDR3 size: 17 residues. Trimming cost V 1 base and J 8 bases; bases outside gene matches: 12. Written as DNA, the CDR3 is TGTGCCAGCAGCTTAGGAGGAGCGGGAGGCCCCCAGCACATTCAGTACTTC. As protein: CASSLGGAGGPQHIQYF.

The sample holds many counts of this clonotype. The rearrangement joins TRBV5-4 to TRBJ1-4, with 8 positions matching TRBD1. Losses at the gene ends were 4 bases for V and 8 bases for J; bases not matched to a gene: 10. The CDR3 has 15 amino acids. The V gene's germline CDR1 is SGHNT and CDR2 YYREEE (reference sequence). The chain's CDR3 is CASSIGQGGGEKLFF. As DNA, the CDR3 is TGTGCCAGCAGCATTGGACAGGGAGGAGGAGAAAAACTGTTTTTT.

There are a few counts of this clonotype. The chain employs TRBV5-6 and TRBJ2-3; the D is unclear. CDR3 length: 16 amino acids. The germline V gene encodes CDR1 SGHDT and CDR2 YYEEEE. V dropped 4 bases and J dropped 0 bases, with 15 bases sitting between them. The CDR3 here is CASSRESQTSTDTQYF. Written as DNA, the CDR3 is TGTGCCAGCAGCCGCGAGAGCCAAACTAGCACAGATACGCAGTATTTT. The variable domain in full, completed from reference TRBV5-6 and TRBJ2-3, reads DAGVTQSPTHLIKTRGQQVTLRCSPKSGHDTVSWYQQALGQGPQFIFQYYEEEERQRGNFPDRFSGHQFPNYSSELNVNALLLGDSALYLCASSRESQTSTDTQYFGPGTRLTVL.

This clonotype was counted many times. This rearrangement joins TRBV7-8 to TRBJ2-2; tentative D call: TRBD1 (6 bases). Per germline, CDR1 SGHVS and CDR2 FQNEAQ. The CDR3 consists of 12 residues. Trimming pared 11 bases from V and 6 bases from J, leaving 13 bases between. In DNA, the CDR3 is TGTGCCGGGGGCCGGACCGCCGGGGAGCTGTTTTTT. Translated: CAGGRTAGELFF.

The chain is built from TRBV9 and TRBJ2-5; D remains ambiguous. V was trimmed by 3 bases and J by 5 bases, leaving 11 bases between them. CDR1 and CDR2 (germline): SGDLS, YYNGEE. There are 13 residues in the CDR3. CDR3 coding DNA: TGTGCCAGCAGCGCAGGAGACCGGGAGACCCAGTACTTC. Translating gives CASSAGDRETQYF. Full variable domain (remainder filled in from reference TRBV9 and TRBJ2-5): DSGVTQTPKHLITATGQRVTLRCSPRSGDLSVYWYQQSLDQGLQFLIQYYNGEERAKGNILERFSAQQFPDLHSELNLSSLELGDSALYFCASSAGDRETQYFGPGTRLLVL.

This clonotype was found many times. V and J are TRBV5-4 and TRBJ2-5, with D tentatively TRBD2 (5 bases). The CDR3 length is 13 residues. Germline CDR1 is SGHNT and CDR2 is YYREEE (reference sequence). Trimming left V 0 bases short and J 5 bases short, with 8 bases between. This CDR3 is CASSLGRRETQYF. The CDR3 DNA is TGTGCCAGCAGCTTGGGTCGGAGGGAGACCCAGTACTTC. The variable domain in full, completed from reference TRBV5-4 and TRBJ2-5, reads ETGVTQSPTHLIKTRGQQVTLRCSSQSGHNTVSWYQQALGQGPQFIFQYYREEENGRGNFPPRFSGLQFPNYSSELNVNALELDDSALYLCASSLGRRETQYFGPGTRLLVL.